This passage covers 6 T cell receptor beta chains from one sample sequenced in a study of metastatic and nonmetastatic thyroid tumors. TCRdb reprocessed the PCR reads via MiXCR. This sample carries about 89,000 clones, approximately 13% of them seen once, and the ten largest clones take over 7%. Every patient was untreated before thyroid surgery. The specimen sequenced was tumor tissue. The receptor source for this set is a female donor with papillary thyroid cancer or a benign thyroid nodule (not recorded which). Some clones in this sample may be carry-over from other donors' samples.

This clone was counted between two and nine times. Being one base from a much bigger clone, this may be a read error. This CDR3 is also generated by other DNA sequences in the sample. The chain carries TRBV19 and TRBJ1-1; 7 bases agree with TRBD1. Germline-derived CDR1 and CDR2 are LNHDA and SQIVND (reference sequence). The CDR3 has 13 amino acids. V lost 6 bases, J lost 4 bases, and 5 bases stayed unmatched. CDR3: CASSRTGATEAFF. The CDR3 DNA reads TGTGCCAGTAGCAGAACAGGGGCCACTGAAGCTTTCTTT.

This clone has just a few counts. This may come from a read error, since a much larger clone is one base off. Within the sample, other DNA sequences also encode this same CDR3. The chain joins TRBV27 to TRBJ2-1; D is perhaps TRBD2 (6 bases). The V end was cut by 9 bases, the J end by 7 bases, with 22 bases between. Per the germline V gene, CDR1 is MNHEY and CDR2 is SMNVEV (reference sequence). The CDR3 is made up of 15 amino acids. The CDR3 DNA reads TGTGCCAGTTCAAGGTGGGGAGGAATGGGTAATGAGCAGTTCTTC. The encoded protein is CASSRWGGMGNEQFF.

This clone was counted many times. Other DNA sequences of this sample code for an identical CDR3. The chain has TRBV14 and TRBJ2-2; TRBD2 matches at 7 bases. Per germline, CDR1 SGHDN and CDR2 FVKESK. The CDR3 extends over 15 amino acids. Trimming cost V 4 bases and J 3 bases; bases outside gene matches: 5. CDR3 loop: CASSPRAGDTGELFF. For the CDR3, the DNA is TGTGCCAGCAGCCCGCGGGCGGGAGACACCGGGGAGCTGTTTTTT.

The table lists this clone with many counts. The chain carries TRBV2 and TRBJ1-2; weak D call: TRBD1 (5 bases). The germline V and J ends were trimmed by 6 bases and 4 bases, with 18 bases remaining between them. The CDR3 is 15 residues long. The germline V gene encodes CDR1 SNHLY and CDR2 FYNNEI. CDR3 in DNA: TGTGCCAGCAGGGTTGCGGAGCACGGGGGCTATGGCTACACCTTC. It translates to CASRVAEHGGYGYTF.

This clone was picked up many times. This sequence joins TRBV12-3 or TRBV12-4 and TRBJ1-2, with D maybe TRBD1 (5 bases). The CDR3 consists of 11 residues. The germline V and J ends were trimmed by 6 bases and 7 bases, with 9 bases remaining between them. The CDR3 coding sequence is TGTGCCAGCAGGGGGCTAGGTGGCTACACCTTC. Translating gives CASRGLGGYTF.

With respect to this clone: This may be a read error: a much more frequent sequence differs by one nucleotide. This rearrangement joins TRBV19 to TRBJ1-2; D remains ambiguous. The CDR3 length is 13 residues. CDR1 LNHDA and CDR2 SQIVND come from the germline V gene (reference sequence). The ends were cut back, 7 bases at V and 9 bases at J, with 18 bases in the middle. CDR3 sequence (DNA): TGTGCCAGTACCACGAACAGAACTCCTAGCTACACCTTC. Its translation: CASTTNRTPSYTF.